This section outlines one T cell receptor beta chain sequence together with its context. Looked up from germline, CDR1 is MNHEY and CDR2 is SMNVEV (reference sequence). V was clipped by 5 bases and J by 9 bases; unmatched bases: 17. The CDR3 sequence is 17 residues long. This specimen comes from a study of T cell responses to AZD1222 COVID-19 vaccine. Clones were read by immunoSEQ multiplex PCR, and TCRdb kept only the in-frame ones, dropping some. The sample holds some 150,000 clones, over 75% seen once. The chain combines TRBV27 with TRBJ2-1; the match to TRBD2 covers 9 bases. This clonotype originated in an adult in good health. Sequences were derived from peripheral blood, sampled on day 0 of AZD1222 vaccination. The CDR3 loop is CASSTTGTSMFRSEQFF. The CDR3 DNA reads TGTGCCAGCAGTACCACCGGGACTAGCATGTTTAGGAGTGAGCAGTTCTTC.